This T cell receptor (beta chain) came from a study of blood T cell repertoires in COVID-19. About the study: The United States, Italy and Spain were the sources of the acute and convalescent COVID-19 samples. PBMCs, B-cell-depleted T cells, or T cells provided the cDNA or gDNA that made up the material.

Trimming took 3 bases from V and 7 from J; bases not matched to a gene: 3. Germline assignment: CDR1 SSHAT and CDR2 FNYEAQ (reference sequence). This CDR3 has 13 residues. TCRdb's copy holds only in-frame clones and misses some; the assay was immunoSEQ multiplex PCR. The sample records roughly 65,000 clones, roughly 82% being singletons. The sequencing sample was made of peripheral blood. This chain links TRBV7-7 with TRBJ2-7, with 10 bases that match TRBD1. This sequence was found in a human donor in a cohort sampled during active COVID-19. DNA for the CDR3: TGTGCCAGCAGCTTCAGGACAGGGGGTGAGCAGTACTTC. Translation: CASSFRTGGEQYF.